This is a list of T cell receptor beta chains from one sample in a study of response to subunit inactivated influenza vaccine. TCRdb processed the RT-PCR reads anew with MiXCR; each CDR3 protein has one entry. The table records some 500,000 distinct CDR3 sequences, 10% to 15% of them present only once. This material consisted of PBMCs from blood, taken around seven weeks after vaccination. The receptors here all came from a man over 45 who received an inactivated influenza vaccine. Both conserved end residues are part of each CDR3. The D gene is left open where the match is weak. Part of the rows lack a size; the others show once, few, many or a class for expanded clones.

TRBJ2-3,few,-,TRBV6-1,TGTGCCAGCAGTATGAGCGGAAGGTGGTCAGATACGCAGTATTTT,CASSMSGRWSDTQYF
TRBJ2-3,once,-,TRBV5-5,TGTGCCAGCAGGGCAGGGGATCCCCCAGATACGCAGTATTTT,CASRAGDPPDTQYF
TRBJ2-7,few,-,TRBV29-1,TGCAGCGTTGAACGGGGACGCGGGCGGAACGAGCAGTACTTC,CSVERGRGRNEQYF
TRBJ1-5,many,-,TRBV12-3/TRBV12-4,TGTGCCAGCAGCCTCTTCCTATATAGTAATCAGCCCCAGCATTTT,CASSLFLYSNQPQHF
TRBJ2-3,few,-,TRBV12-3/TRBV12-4,TGTGCCAGCAGTTTTATGGGACAACGTTATACGCAGTATTTT,CASSFMGQRYTQYF
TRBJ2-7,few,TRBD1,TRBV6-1,TGTGCCAGCAGTCTCTCAACAGGGGGGCGTTACGAGCAGTACTTC,CASSLSTGGRYEQYF
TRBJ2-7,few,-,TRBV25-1,TGTGCCAGCAGCCGGGACGGAGGATCCGAGCAGTACTTC,CASSRDGGSEQYF
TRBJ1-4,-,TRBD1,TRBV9,TGTGCCAGCAGCAGAACAGGGGGCGTGAGGGAAAAACTGTTTTTT,CASSRTGGVREKLFF
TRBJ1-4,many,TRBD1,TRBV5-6,TGTGCCAGCAGCAAAATCGACAGGGGGGCTGAACTGTTTTTT,CASSKIDRGAELFF
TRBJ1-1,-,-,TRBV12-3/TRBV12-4,TGTGCCAGCAGTAGGACAGCTTCGGTGGCTTTCTTT,CASSRTASVAFF
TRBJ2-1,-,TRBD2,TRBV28,TGTGCCAGTAGGACTAGCGGGGGGGCTAATGAGCAGTTCTTC,CASRTSGGANEQFF
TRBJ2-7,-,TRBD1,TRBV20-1,TGCAGTGCTAAGGGACAGGTTGTCGACGAGCAGTACTTC,CSAKGQVVDEQYF
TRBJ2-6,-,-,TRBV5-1,TGCGCCAGCAGCTTGGGAAATATAGGGACTGGGGCCAACGTCCTGACTTTC,CASSLGNIGTGANVLTF
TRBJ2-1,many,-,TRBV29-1,TGCAGCGTTGGTCGGGGTCCGCCTTTGAATGAGCAGTTCTTC,CSVGRGPPLNEQFF
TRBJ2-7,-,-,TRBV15,TGTGCCACCAGCACGACCTTTTTCCGGGACACCTACGAGCAGTACTTC,CATSTTFFRDTYEQYF
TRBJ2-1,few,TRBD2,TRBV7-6,TGTGCCAGCAGCACCAGACTAGCGGGAGGGGATGAGCAGTTCTTC,CASSTRLAGGDEQFF
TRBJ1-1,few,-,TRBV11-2,TGTGCCAGCAGCGAGACTGGACGGTTCACTGAAGCTTTCTTT,CASSETGRFTEAFF
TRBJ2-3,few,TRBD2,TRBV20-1,TGCAGTGCTACGGGGACTAGCGGGAGCCGCACAGATACGCAGTATTTT,CSATGTSGSRTDTQYF
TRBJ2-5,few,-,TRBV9,TGTGCCAGCAGCGTAGTAACAGGAGAGACCCAGTACTTC,CASSVVTGETQYF
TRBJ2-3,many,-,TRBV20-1,TGCAGTGCTAGAGACCCGAGCGGCACAGATACGCAGTATTTT,CSARDPSGTDTQYF
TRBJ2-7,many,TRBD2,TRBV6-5,TGTGCCAGCAGTTACGAAGCGGGGGGCTCCTACGAGCAGTACTTC,CASSYEAGGSYEQYF
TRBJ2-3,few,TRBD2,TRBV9,TGTGCCAGCAGCGCAAGGACTAGCGGGAGTGCAGATACGCAGTATTTT,CASSARTSGSADTQYF
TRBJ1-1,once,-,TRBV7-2,TGTGCCAGCAGAGCAGGGTCCCTAACTGAAGCTTTCTTT,CASRAGSLTEAFF
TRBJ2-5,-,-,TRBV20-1,TGCAGCGCTGGCAGGGGGGTGCGAGAGACCCAGTACTTC,CSAGRGVRETQYF
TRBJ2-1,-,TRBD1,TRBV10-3,TGTGCCATCAGCGGGACAGGGGGCGATGAGCAGTTCTTC,CAISGTGGDEQFF
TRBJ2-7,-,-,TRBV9,TGTGCCAGCAGCGGACTGGGCGGGGAGCAGTACTTC,CASSGLGGEQYF
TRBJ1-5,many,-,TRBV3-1,TGTGCCAGCAGCCAAGATGGGGCAGTAAAGCAGCCCCAGCATTTT,CASSQDGAVKQPQHF
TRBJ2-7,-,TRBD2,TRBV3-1,TGTGCCAGCAGCCAAGAAGGTAGCGGGAGGGCCGGGGAGCAGTACTTC,CASSQEGSGRAGEQYF
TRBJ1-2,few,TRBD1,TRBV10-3,TGTGCCATCAGTGAGGGGGACAGAGTCTATGGCTACACCTTC,CAISEGDRVYGYTF
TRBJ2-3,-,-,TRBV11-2,TGTGCCAGCAGTCCAGGTGGCGGAGTTACGCAGTATTTT,CASSPGGGVTQYF